This TCR beta chain was sequenced in a study of regulatory T cells in long-lasting Graves disease. Arm-PCR with iRepertoire HTBI primers amplified the CDR3 regions for these TCR beta libraries. In TCRdb, the multiplex PCR reads were re-called with MiXCR into one record per CDR3 protein. The sample shows 600,000 to 650,000 distinct CDR3 sequences, about 15% of them seen only once. The time point here: newly diagnosed GD, antithyroid drugs for less than 3 months. From RNA extracted from PBMCs, the TCR library was made. The same specimen was also included in a second study, on T cells in Graves' hyperthyroidism and ophthalmopathy. That study reports: Most expanded thyroid clonotypes above 0.001 also appeared in blood. The model identified upcoming ophthalmopathy a median approximately 6.5 months ahead of onset.

The material sequenced was peripheral blood mononuclear cells (PBMCs), taken at new diagnosis, from a patient treated with antithyroid drugs. The clonotype originates from a woman in her thirties with Graves disease.

For the CDR3, the DNA is TGTGCCAGCAAGGTAGCGGGAGTTTTAGAGACCCAGTACTTC. It translates to CASKVAGVLETQYF. This rearrangement joins TRBV2 to TRBJ2-5; TRBD2 agrees at 9 bases. Trimming took 7 bases from V and 4 from J; bases not matched to a gene: 7. CDR3 length: 14 residues. Germline V gene lookup returns CDR1 SNHLY and CDR2 FYNNEI.